This T cell receptor beta chain came from a study of monozygotic twins with inflammatory bowel disease. Findings of the study overall: TCRbeta diversity (inverse Simpson) was lower in IBD patients than in healthy co-twins. No distinction between different T cell subtypes was possible.

Molecular identifiers with 6-nucleotide sample barcodes were added during cDNA synthesis via template switching. TCRalpha along with TCRbeta cDNA was subjected to two nested PCRs lasting 16 and 9 cycles. TCRdb derives one entry per CDR3 protein from the 5' RACE reads, leaving out DNA. This table lists roughly 100,000 distinct CDR3 sequences. Remarks on this clonotype: The antigen is not known.

The CDR3 consists of 14 residues. The germline CDR1 and CDR2 sequences are SGHTA and FQGNSA. The chain has TRBV7-2 and TRBJ2-1; there is no DNA to check the TCRdb D call of TRBD2. Sequencing used blood. This sequence was found in a human donor with ulcerative colitis or Crohn's disease, or a healthy co-twin of an affected twin (not recorded which). Here the CDR3 reads CASSFFGGGSEQFF.